The T cell receptor beta chain under discussion was sequenced for a study of beta chain features in type 1 diabetes. Study-wide results and limits: Shortening of TCRB CDR3s, moderate but significant, appeared in all four CD4+ subsets of Type 1 diabetes patients. Using cDNA template may skew counts toward highly expressing activated cells. Relative to healthy donors, patients appeared to have naive, central memory and Treg TCRB repertoires that were more similar.

Reverse transcribing all isolated RNA meant expressed TCRB transcripts were sequenced. Produced via immunoSEQ multiplex PCR; TCRdb's table is partial and in-frame only. Of roughly 400,000 clones detected, roughly a tenth appear once; the ten largest clones hold less than 0.65%. To note about this clone: The antigen is undetermined. Additional DNA sequences in this sample encode the identical CDR3.

The germline V and J ends were trimmed by 5 bases and 4 bases, with 9 bases remaining between them. Germline loops: CDR1 MDHEN, CDR2 SYDVKM. This CDR3 has 12 amino acids. This receptor was taken from a man between 25 and 39 years old with type 1 diabetes. V gene TRBV28 combines with J gene TRBJ2-7; D call uncertain. The sample taken for sequencing was central memory CD4+ T cells from blood. The CDR3 DNA reads as TGTGCCAGCAGTCCGATACTTTACGAGCAGTACTTC. It codes for CASSPILYEQYF. Full variable domain (outside the CDR3, taken from reference TRBV28 and TRBJ2-7): DVKVTQSSRYLVKRTGEKVFLECVQDMDHENMFWYRQDPGLGLRLIYFSYDVKMKEKGDIPEGYSVSREKKERFSLILESASTNQTSMYLCASSPILYEQYFGPGTRLTVT.